These T cell receptor beta chains were read from a single sample in a study of blood T cell repertoires in COVID-19. Here immunoSEQ multiplex PCR was the method, and the copy in TCRdb shows in-frame clones only, minus some. The table lists around 140,000 clones, more than 60% of them singletons, with 16% in the top ten. Material for sequencing was peripheral blood. These receptors were obtained from a man over 45 with acute or convalescent COVID-19. Both conserved end residues are part of each CDR3. The D gene is left open where the match is weak. Size tells how often a clone was seen (once, few, many) or the class of an expanded clone, and some rows leave it out.

j_call: TRBJ1-1
d_call: NA
v_call: TRBV27
clone_size: NA
cdr3_length: 14
cdr3_aa: CASSSQGLSTEAFF
cdr3_nt: TGTGCCAGCAGTTCACAGGGCTTGAGCACTGAAGCTTTCTTT

j_call: TRBJ1-6
d_call: NA
v_call: TRBV6-1
clone_size: NA
cdr3_length: 15
cdr3_aa: CASSELHQGSSPLHF
cdr3_nt: TGTGCCAGCAGTGAACTTCATCAGGGTTCTTCACCCCTCCACTTT

j_call: TRBJ1-1
d_call: TRBD1
v_call: TRBV3-1/TRBV3-2
clone_size: NA
cdr3_length: 15
cdr3_aa: CASSQGGQGYTEAFF
cdr3_nt: TGTGCCAGCAGCCAAGGGGGACAGGGCTACACTGAAGCTTTCTTT

j_call: TRBJ1-1
d_call: TRBD1
v_call: TRBV6-2/TRBV6-3
clone_size: NA
cdr3_length: 15
cdr3_aa: CASSSPNLQGIEAFF
cdr3_nt: TGTGCCAGCAGTTCTCCAAACCTACAGGGGATTGAAGCTTTCTTT

j_call: TRBJ2-5
d_call: NA
v_call: TRBV11-2
clone_size: NA
cdr3_length: 11
cdr3_aa: CASSSVETQYF
cdr3_nt: TGTGCCAGCAGCTCTGTCGAGACCCAGTACTTC

j_call: TRBJ2-1
d_call: NA
v_call: TRBV5-1
clone_size: NA
cdr3_length: 14
cdr3_aa: CASSLGSESNEQFF
cdr3_nt: TGCGCCAGCAGCTTGGGGTCAGAAAGCAATGAGCAGTTCTTC

j_call: TRBJ1-1
d_call: NA
v_call: TRBV27
clone_size: NA
cdr3_length: 13
cdr3_aa: CASSEVMNTEAFF
cdr3_nt: TGTGCCAGCAGTGAGGTGATGAACACTGAAGCTTTCTTT

j_call: TRBJ2-3
d_call: TRBD1
v_call: TRBV5-1
clone_size: NA
cdr3_length: 13
cdr3_aa: CASIEQGADTQYF
cdr3_nt: TGCGCCAGCATCGAACAGGGGGCAGATACGCAGTATTTT

j_call: TRBJ1-1
d_call: NA
v_call: TRBV27
clone_size: NA
cdr3_length: 18
cdr3_aa: CASSLYYLGGGLNTEAFF
cdr3_nt: TGTGCCAGCAGTTTATATTACCTTGGGGGGGGGTTGAACACTGAAGCTTTCTTT

j_call: TRBJ1-6
d_call: TRBD1
v_call: TRBV28
clone_size: NA
cdr3_length: 16
cdr3_aa: CASSFNRGSGNSPLHF
cdr3_nt: TGTGCCAGCAGTTTCAACAGGGGGTCAGGCAATTCACCCCTCCACTTT

j_call: TRBJ2-7
d_call: NA
v_call: TRBV27
clone_size: many
cdr3_length: 15
cdr3_aa: CASSSAETGLYEQYF
cdr3_nt: TGTGCCAGCAGTTCCGCGGAGACAGGTCTCTACGAGCAGTACTTC

j_call: TRBJ2-5
d_call: TRBD2
v_call: TRBV5-8
clone_size: few
cdr3_length: 16
cdr3_aa: CASSAQRLAGGETQYF
cdr3_nt: TGTGCCAGCAGCGCACAAAGACTAGCGGGGGGTGAGACCCAGTACTTC

j_call: TRBJ2-5
d_call: TRBD2
v_call: TRBV4-1
clone_size: NA
cdr3_length: 16
cdr3_aa: CASSQPLAGGQETQYF
cdr3_nt: TGCGCCAGCAGCCAACCACTAGCGGGGGGGCAAGAGACCCAGTACTTC

j_call: TRBJ1-6
d_call: TRBD1
v_call: TRBV7-8
clone_size: NA
cdr3_length: 15
cdr3_aa: CASSSPGQGVSPLHF
cdr3_nt: TGTGCCAGCAGCTCACCGGGACAGGGGGTTTCACCCCTCCACTTT

j_call: TRBJ1-6
d_call: TRBD1
v_call: TRBV2
clone_size: NA
cdr3_length: 14
cdr3_aa: CASSSGTGSSPLHF
cdr3_nt: TGTGCCAGCAGTTCCGGGACAGGGTCCTCACCCCTCCACTTT

j_call: TRBJ1-3
d_call: NA
v_call: TRBV15
clone_size: NA
cdr3_length: 19
cdr3_aa: CATSRVKLWDTKDGNTIYF
cdr3_nt: TGTGCCACCAGCAGAGTGAAGCTTTGGGACACCAAGGATGGAAACACCATATATTTT

j_call: TRBJ2-5
d_call: NA
v_call: TRBV6-5
clone_size: NA
cdr3_length: 12
cdr3_aa: CASYGREETQYF
cdr3_nt: TGTGCCAGCTATGGCAGGGAAGAGACCCAGTACTTC

j_call: TRBJ2-5
d_call: NA
v_call: TRBV5-4
clone_size: NA
cdr3_length: 15
cdr3_aa: CASSLGQGFGETQYF
cdr3_nt: TGTGCCAGCAGCTTGGGTCAGGGGTTCGGAGAGACCCAGTACTTC

j_call: TRBJ1-6
d_call: TRBD1
v_call: TRBV6-5
clone_size: NA
cdr3_length: 14
cdr3_aa: CAGRTGGDNSPLHF
cdr3_nt: TGTGCCGGAAGGACAGGGGGCGATAATTCACCCCTCCACTTT

j_call: TRBJ2-1
d_call: TRBD2
v_call: TRBV5-1
clone_size: NA
cdr3_length: 15
cdr3_aa: CASSYERGGLDEQFF
cdr3_nt: TGCGCCAGCAGCTACGAGCGGGGGGGCCTGGATGAGCAGTTCTTC

j_call: TRBJ2-2
d_call: NA
v_call: TRBV3-1/TRBV3-2
clone_size: NA
cdr3_length: 15
cdr3_aa: CASSQERGNTGELFF
cdr3_nt: TGTGCCAGCAGCCAAGAGCGGGGGAACACCGGGGAGCTGTTTTTT

j_call: TRBJ2-3
d_call: TRBD2
v_call: TRBV5-1
clone_size: NA
cdr3_length: 15
cdr3_aa: CASSWQRGDTDTQYF
cdr3_nt: TGCGCCAGCAGCTGGCAGCGGGGAGACACAGATACGCAGTATTTT

j_call: TRBJ1-3
d_call: TRBD1
v_call: TRBV6-5
clone_size: few
cdr3_length: 15
cdr3_aa: CASSSDWTGGNTIYF
cdr3_nt: TGTGCCAGCAGTTCCGACTGGACAGGGGGAAACACCATATATTTT

j_call: TRBJ1-1
d_call: NA
v_call: TRBV18
clone_size: NA
cdr3_length: 13
cdr3_aa: CASSYVRDPEAFF
cdr3_nt: TGTGCCAGCTCCTATGTGAGGGATCCTGAAGCTTTCTTT

j_call: TRBJ2-2
d_call: NA
v_call: TRBV6-2/TRBV6-3
clone_size: NA
cdr3_length: 15
cdr3_aa: CASSSAGIYTGELFF
cdr3_nt: TGTGCCAGCAGTTCCGCCGGGATCTACACCGGGGAGCTGTTTTTT

j_call: TRBJ2-1
d_call: NA
v_call: TRBV10-2
clone_size: NA
cdr3_length: 15
cdr3_aa: CASSESGGVHNEQFF
cdr3_nt: TGCGCCAGCAGTGAGTCAGGGGGGGTGCACAATGAGCAGTTCTTC

j_call: TRBJ2-7
d_call: TRBD2
v_call: TRBV4-1
clone_size: few
cdr3_length: 17
cdr3_aa: CASSQASGGPFSYEQYF
cdr3_nt: TGCGCCAGCAGCCAAGCTAGCGGGGGCCCTTTTTCCTACGAGCAGTACTTC

j_call: TRBJ2-1
d_call: TRBD2
v_call: TRBV5-1
clone_size: few
cdr3_length: 16
cdr3_aa: CASSLEAGALYNEQFF
cdr3_nt: TGCGCCAGCAGCTTGGAAGCGGGGGCCCTGTACAATGAGCAGTTCTTC

j_call: TRBJ2-1
d_call: NA
v_call: TRBV5-1
clone_size: few
cdr3_length: 14
cdr3_aa: CASSLEPVANEQFF
cdr3_nt: TGCGCCAGCAGCTTGGAGCCCGTAGCCAATGAGCAGTTCTTC

j_call: TRBJ1-6
d_call: NA
v_call: TRBV11-2
clone_size: NA
cdr3_length: 15
cdr3_aa: CASSPLAGDNSPLHF
cdr3_nt: TGTGCCAGCAGCCCCTTGGCAGGGGACAATTCACCCCTCCACTTT

j_call: TRBJ1-5
d_call: NA
v_call: TRBV5-1
clone_size: NA
cdr3_length: 14
cdr3_aa: CASSDGHDNQPQHF
cdr3_nt: TGCGCCAGCAGCGACGGACACGACAATCAGCCCCAGCATTTT

j_call: TRBJ2-5
d_call: NA
v_call: TRBV5-1
clone_size: NA
cdr3_length: 15
cdr3_aa: CASSLGSGDGKTQYF
cdr3_nt: TGCGCCAGCAGCTTGGGGTCAGGCGATGGCAAGACCCAGTACTTC

j_call: TRBJ2-1
d_call: NA
v_call: TRBV7-2
clone_size: NA
cdr3_length: 13
cdr3_aa: CASRTGTYNEQFF
cdr3_nt: TGTGCCAGCAGGACCGGGACTTACAATGAGCAGTTCTTC

j_call: TRBJ2-2
d_call: TRBD1
v_call: TRBV11-2
clone_size: NA
cdr3_length: 17
cdr3_aa: CASSLGTGGLYTGELFF
cdr3_nt: TGTGCCAGCAGCCTAGGGACAGGGGGATTGTACACCGGGGAGCTGTTTTTT

j_call: TRBJ2-5
d_call: NA
v_call: TRBV9
clone_size: NA
cdr3_length: 16
cdr3_aa: CASSVLSGSVQETQYF
cdr3_nt: TGTGCCAGCAGCGTCCTGAGCGGGTCAGTCCAAGAGACCCAGTACTTC

j_call: TRBJ1-1
d_call: NA
v_call: TRBV5-6
clone_size: NA
cdr3_length: 13
cdr3_aa: CASSLDWDTEAFF
cdr3_nt: TGTGCCAGCAGCCTAGACTGGGACACTGAAGCTTTCTTT

j_call: TRBJ2-7
d_call: NA
v_call: TRBV19
clone_size: NA
cdr3_length: 14
cdr3_aa: CASAIGHLSYEQYF
cdr3_nt: TGTGCCAGTGCAATCGGACACCTCTCCTACGAGCAGTACTTC

j_call: TRBJ1-1
d_call: NA
v_call: TRBV2
clone_size: NA
cdr3_length: 13
cdr3_aa: CASSTDSNTEAFF
cdr3_nt: TGTGCCAGCAGTACCGACAGTAACACTGAAGCTTTCTTT

j_call: TRBJ2-2
d_call: TRBD2
v_call: TRBV4-2
clone_size: few
cdr3_length: 16
cdr3_aa: CASSQEPSGGAGELFF
cdr3_nt: TGTGCCAGCAGCCAAGAACCTAGCGGGGGGGCCGGGGAGCTGTTTTTT

j_call: TRBJ2-1
d_call: TRBD1
v_call: TRBV7-6
clone_size: once
cdr3_length: 15
cdr3_aa: CASSPLSGQGGEQFF
cdr3_nt: TGTGCCAGCAGCCCATTGTCCGGACAGGGGGGGGAGCAGTTCTTC

j_call: TRBJ1-2
d_call: TRBD1
v_call: TRBV6-5
clone_size: NA
cdr3_length: 13
cdr3_aa: CASSLDRNYGYTF
cdr3_nt: TGTGCCAGCAGTTTGGACAGGAACTATGGCTACACCTTC

j_call: TRBJ1-1
d_call: NA
v_call: TRBV25-1
clone_size: NA
cdr3_length: 15
cdr3_aa: CASSDLGGADTEAFF
cdr3_nt: TGTGCCAGCAGCGATTTGGGGGGGGCTGACACTGAAGCTTTCTTT

j_call: TRBJ1-5
d_call: NA
v_call: TRBV19
clone_size: NA
cdr3_length: 15
cdr3_aa: CASSVGQVSNQPQHF
cdr3_nt: TGTGCCAGTAGTGTTGGACAAGTAAGCAATCAGCCCCAGCATTTT

j_call: TRBJ2-1
d_call: TRBD2
v_call: TRBV19
clone_size: NA
cdr3_length: 15
cdr3_aa: CASSPTGGTYNEQFF
cdr3_nt: TGTGCCAGTAGTCCCACCGGGGGGACCTACAATGAGCAGTTCTTC

j_call: TRBJ1-5
d_call: NA
v_call: TRBV18
clone_size: NA
cdr3_length: 13
cdr3_aa: CASSPAEEQPQHF
cdr3_nt: TGTGCCAGCTCACCAGCAGAAGAACAGCCCCAGCATTTT

j_call: TRBJ1-1
d_call: NA
v_call: TRBV11-3
clone_size: NA
cdr3_length: 14
cdr3_aa: CASSNGQMNTEAFF
cdr3_nt: TGTGCCAGCAGCAACGGACAGATGAACACTGAAGCTTTCTTT

j_call: TRBJ2-7
d_call: NA
v_call: TRBV7-8
clone_size: NA
cdr3_length: 15
cdr3_aa: CASSLELGAAYEQYF
cdr3_nt: TGTGCCAGCAGCTTAGAGCTAGGCGCTGCCTACGAGCAGTACTTC